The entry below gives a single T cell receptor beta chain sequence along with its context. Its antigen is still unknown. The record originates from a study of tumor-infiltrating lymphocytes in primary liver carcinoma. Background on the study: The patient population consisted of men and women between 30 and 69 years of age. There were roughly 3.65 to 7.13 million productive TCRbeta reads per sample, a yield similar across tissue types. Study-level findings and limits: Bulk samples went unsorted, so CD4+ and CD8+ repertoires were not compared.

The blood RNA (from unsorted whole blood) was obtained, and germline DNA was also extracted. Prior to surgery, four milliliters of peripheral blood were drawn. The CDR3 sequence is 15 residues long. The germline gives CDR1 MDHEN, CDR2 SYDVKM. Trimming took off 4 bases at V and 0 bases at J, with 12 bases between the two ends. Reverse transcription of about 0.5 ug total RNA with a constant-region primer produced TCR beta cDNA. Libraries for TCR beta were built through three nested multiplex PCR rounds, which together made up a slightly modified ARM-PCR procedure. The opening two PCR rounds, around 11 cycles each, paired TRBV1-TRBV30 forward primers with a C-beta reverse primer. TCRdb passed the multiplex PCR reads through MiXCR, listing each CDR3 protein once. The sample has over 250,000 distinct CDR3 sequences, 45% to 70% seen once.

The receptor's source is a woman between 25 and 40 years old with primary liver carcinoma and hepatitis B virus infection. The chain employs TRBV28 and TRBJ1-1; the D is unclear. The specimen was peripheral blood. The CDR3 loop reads CASSSESPLNTEAFF. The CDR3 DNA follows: TGTGCCAGCAGTTCGGAAAGCCCACTGAACACTGAAGCTTTCTTT.